The clone carrying this T cell receptor (beta chain) was recorded a few times. Antigen specificity is unknown. This record comes from a study of cytomegalovirus exposure and HLA in healthy donors. Study details: Previous work identified 95 million to 120 million unique TCR beta sequences from about 179 million T cells. The study, taken as a whole, reports: Among donors in an Asian-associated ancestry cluster, a later analysis reportedly found fewer N-insertions than the approximately 700-donor mean. Another analysis was done later, and it associated roughly 15,000 TCR beta sequences with HLA alleles at 0.05 false discovery rate.

In germline, CDR1 is SGHDT, CDR2 YYEEEE. CDR3 length equals 13 residues. The germline V and J ends were trimmed by 1 base and 4 bases, with 8 bases remaining between them. PCR was performed using 60 Vbeta and 13 Jbeta primers. Sequencing was performed with immunoSEQ multiplex PCR; in TCRdb, only in-frame clones are kept and a portion is missing. The table has approximately 140,000 clones, 70% to 75% seen once; the top ten hold 1% to 1.5%. Healthy bone marrow donors supplied every sample. The sequencing input was PBMCs. V usage is TRBV5-6 and J usage is TRBJ1-1; D gene uncertain. The TCR sequence derives from a woman aged 40 to 50 in good health and CMV-seronegative. Here the CDR3 DNA reads TGTGCCAGCAGCTTGCCGGGAGGCACTGAAGCTTTCTTT. Residues: CASSLPGGTEAFF.